This T cell receptor beta chain was found in a study of T-cell reconstitution after alpha-beta-depleted transplantation in children. The germline V gene has CDR1 SGHDT and CDR2 YYEEEE. The length of the CDR3 is 17 residues. The V gene end was trimmed by 1 base and the J gene end by 6 bases; junction bases not matched to a gene: 13. Preparing the TCRbeta library involved the use of unique molecular identifiers. TCRdb used MiXCR to reprocess the PCR reads, holding one entry per CDR3 protein. The sample has roughly 15,000 distinct CDR3 sequences, approximately 5.3% seen once. Study-wide results and caveats: Elevated TCRbeta diversity at day 60 was traced, in some patients, to surviving recipient T cells and thymic progenitors. After transplant, at about two months, alpha-beta T cells were reportedly derived from several hundred expanded graft clones. T-cell counts and diversity at one year following transplant were attributed mainly to newly produced T cells.

The sample holds many counts of this clonotype. The antigen is not known. The chain recombines TRBV5-6 with TRBJ2-3; 8 bases match TRBD2. The TCR originated in a boy aged 5-17 years with acute lymphoblastic leukemia, due to receive a stem cell transplant. Specimen: PBMCs, collected before TCRalphabeta/CD19-depleted stem cell transplant. The CDR3 protein is CASSLRPGLGSPDTQYF. The CDR3 bases are TGTGCCAGCAGCTTGAGGCCGGGACTAGGGAGTCCCGATACGCAGTATTTT. Variable domain in full (rest from reference TRBV5-6 and TRBJ2-3): DAGVTQSPTHLIKTRGQQVTLRCSPKSGHDTVSWYQQALGQGPQFIFQYYEEEERQRGNFPDRFSGHQFPNYSSELNVNALLLGDSALYLCASSLRPGLGSPDTQYFGPGTRLTVL.